This TCR beta chain was documented in a study of PD-L1 blockade in urothelial cancer. For the study at large: Patients with male sex and bladder-origin urothelial cancer accounted for most of the roughly 29 enrolled. Analyses used blood from 3 weeks (second dose) and 6 weeks after treatment start.

Clones were sequenced by immunoSEQ multiplex PCR, and TCRdb holds only the in-frame ones, with some missing. Altogether some 77,000 clones are present, about 85% being singletons, with the ten largest covering roughly 5.7%. Patients presented with locally advanced or metastatic urothelial carcinoma. Germline CDR1 LGHNA, CDR2 YNFKEQ. With 1 base clipped from V and 0 bases from J, the junction kept 9 bases outside the gene matches. This CDR3 is 17 amino acids long. The clonotype was recovered from an older woman with urothelial cancer. V and J are TRBV4-2 and TRBJ2-7, with 7 bases matching TRBD2. The sequencing used PBMCs, collected around atezolizumab (anti-PD-L1) treatment. CDR3 DNA sequence: TGTGCCAGCAGCCAAGCTCTAGCGGCCCTGAGCTCCTACGAGCAGTACTTC. Translation gives CASSQALAALSSYEQYF.